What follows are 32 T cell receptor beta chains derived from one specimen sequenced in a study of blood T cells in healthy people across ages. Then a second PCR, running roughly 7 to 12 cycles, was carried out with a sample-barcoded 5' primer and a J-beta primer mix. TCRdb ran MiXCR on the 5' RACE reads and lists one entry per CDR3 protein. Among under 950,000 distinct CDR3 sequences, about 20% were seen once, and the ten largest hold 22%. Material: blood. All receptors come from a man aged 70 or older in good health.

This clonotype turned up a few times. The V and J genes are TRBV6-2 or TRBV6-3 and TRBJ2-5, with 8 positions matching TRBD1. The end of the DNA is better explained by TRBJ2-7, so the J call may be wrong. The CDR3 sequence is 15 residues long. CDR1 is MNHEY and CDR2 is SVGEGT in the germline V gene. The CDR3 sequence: CASRLARTGPHEQYF. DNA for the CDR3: TGTGCCAGCAGACTAGCACGGACAGGGCCCCACGAGCAGTACTTC.

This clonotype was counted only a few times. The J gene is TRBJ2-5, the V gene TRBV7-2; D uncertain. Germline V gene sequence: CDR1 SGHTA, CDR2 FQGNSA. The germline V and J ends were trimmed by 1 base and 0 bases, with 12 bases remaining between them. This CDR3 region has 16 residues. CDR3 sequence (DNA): TGTGCCAGCAGCTTAGGGTGGGCAGTTTACCAAGAGACCCAGTACTTC. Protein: CASSLGWAVYQETQYF.

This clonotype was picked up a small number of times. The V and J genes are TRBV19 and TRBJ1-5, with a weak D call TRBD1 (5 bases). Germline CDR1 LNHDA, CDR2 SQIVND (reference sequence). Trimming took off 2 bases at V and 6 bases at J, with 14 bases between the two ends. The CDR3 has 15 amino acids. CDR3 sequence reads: CASSIFEGRGQPQHF. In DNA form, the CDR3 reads TGTGCCAGTAGTATATTTGAGGGGCGAGGTCAGCCCCAGCATTTT.

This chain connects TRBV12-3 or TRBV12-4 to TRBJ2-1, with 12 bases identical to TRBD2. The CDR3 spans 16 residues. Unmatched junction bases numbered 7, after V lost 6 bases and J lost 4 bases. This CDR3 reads CASRRTGTSGYNEQFF. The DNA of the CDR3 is TGTGCCAGCAGAAGAACCGGGACTAGCGGGTACAATGAGCAGTTCTTC.

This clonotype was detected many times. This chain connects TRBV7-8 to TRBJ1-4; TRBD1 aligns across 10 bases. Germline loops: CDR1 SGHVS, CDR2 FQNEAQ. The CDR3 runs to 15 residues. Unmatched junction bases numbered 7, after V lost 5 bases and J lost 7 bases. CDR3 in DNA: TGTGCCAGCAGCGACAGGACAGGGGGTCGTGAAAAACTGTTTTTT. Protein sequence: CASSDRTGGREKLFF.

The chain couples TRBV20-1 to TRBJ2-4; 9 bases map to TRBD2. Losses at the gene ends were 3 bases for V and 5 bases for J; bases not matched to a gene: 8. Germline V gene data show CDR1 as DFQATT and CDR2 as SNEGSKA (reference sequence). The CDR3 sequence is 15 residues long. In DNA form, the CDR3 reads TGCAGTGCTAGTATAAGAGCGGGAGGTGAAAACATTCAGTACTTC. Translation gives CSASIRAGGENIQYF.

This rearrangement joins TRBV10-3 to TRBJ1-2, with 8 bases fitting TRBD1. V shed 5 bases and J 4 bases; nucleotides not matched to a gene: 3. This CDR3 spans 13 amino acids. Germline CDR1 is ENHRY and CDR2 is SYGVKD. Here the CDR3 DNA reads TGTGCCATCAGTCCGGACAGGGTCTATGGCTACACCTTC. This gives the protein CAISPDRVYGYTF.

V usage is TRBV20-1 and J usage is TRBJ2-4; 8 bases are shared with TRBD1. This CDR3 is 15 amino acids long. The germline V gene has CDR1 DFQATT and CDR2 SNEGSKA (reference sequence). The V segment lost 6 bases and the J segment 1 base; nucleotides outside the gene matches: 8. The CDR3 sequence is CSAHRGTRAKNIQYF. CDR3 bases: TGCAGTGCCCACAGGGGGACCAGGGCCAAAAACATTCAGTACTTC.

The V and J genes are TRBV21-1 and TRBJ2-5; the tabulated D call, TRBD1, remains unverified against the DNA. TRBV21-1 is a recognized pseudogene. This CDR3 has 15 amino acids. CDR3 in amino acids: CASSISRDSKETQYF. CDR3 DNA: TGTGCCAGCAGCATTTCCCGGGACAGCAAAGAGACCCAGTACTTC.

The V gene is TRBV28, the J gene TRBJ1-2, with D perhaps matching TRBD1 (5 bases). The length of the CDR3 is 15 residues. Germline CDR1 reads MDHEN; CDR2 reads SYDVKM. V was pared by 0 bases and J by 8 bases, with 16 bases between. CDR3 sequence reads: CASSLWRDPSPGYTF. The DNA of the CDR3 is TGTGCCAGCAGTTTATGGAGGGACCCTTCGCCGGGCTACACCTTC.

The CDR3 DNA sequence: TGTGCCAGCAGTTACAACTGGAGGCGGGGGTTCTACGAGCAGTACTTC. This sequence encodes CASSYNWRRGFYEQYF. V gene TRBV6-5 combines with J gene TRBJ2-7; 7 bases fit TRBD2. J lost 3 bases, V lost 2 bases, and 10 bases had no gene match. This CDR3 spans 16 amino acids. The germline V gene has CDR1 MNHEY and CDR2 SVGAGI.

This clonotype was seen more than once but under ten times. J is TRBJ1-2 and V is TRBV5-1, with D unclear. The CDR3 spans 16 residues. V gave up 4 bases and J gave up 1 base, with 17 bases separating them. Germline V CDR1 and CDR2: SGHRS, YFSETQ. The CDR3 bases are TGCGCCAGCAGCGACCAAGGGCGGTCTCTTAACTATGGCTACACCTTC. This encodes CASSDQGRSLNYGYTF.

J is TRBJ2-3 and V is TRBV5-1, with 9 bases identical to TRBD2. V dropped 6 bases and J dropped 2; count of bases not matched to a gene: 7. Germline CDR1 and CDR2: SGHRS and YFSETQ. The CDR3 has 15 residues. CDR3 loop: CASTLRLADTDTQYF. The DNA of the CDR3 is TGCGCCAGCACCCTCCGACTAGCGGACACAGATACGCAGTATTTT. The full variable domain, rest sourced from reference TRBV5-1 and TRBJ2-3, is KAGVTQTPRYLIKTRGQQVTLSCSPISGHRSVSWYQQTPGQGLQFLFEYFSETQRNKGNFPGRFSGRQFSNSRSEMNVSTLELGDSALYLCASTLRLADTDTQYFGPGTRLTVL.

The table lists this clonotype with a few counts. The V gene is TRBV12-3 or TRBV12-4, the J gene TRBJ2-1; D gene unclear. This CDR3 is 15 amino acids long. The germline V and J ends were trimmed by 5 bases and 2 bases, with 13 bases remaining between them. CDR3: CASSLRQEAYNEQFF. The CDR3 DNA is TGTGCCAGCAGTCTCAGGCAGGAAGCCTACAATGAGCAGTTCTTC.

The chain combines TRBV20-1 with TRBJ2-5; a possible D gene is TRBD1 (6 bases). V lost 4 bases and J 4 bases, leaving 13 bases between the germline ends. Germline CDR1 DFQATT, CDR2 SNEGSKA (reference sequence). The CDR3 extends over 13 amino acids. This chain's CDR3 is CSATKGELETQYF. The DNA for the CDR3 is TGCAGTGCTACCAAGGGGGAATTAGAGACCCAGTACTTC.

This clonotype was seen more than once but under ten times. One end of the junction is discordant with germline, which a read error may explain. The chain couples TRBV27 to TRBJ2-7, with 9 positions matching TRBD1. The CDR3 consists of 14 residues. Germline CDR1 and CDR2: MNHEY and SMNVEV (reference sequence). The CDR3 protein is CASSSDRGTYEQYF. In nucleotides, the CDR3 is TGCGCCAGCAGTTCGGACAGGGGTACCTACGAGCAGTACTTC.

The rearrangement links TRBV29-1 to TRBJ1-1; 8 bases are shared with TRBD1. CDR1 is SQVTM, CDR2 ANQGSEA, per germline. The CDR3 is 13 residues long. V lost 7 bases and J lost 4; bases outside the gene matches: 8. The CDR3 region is CSARQGMGTEAFF. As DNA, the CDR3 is TGCAGCGCCCGACAGGGGATGGGCACTGAAGCTTTCTTT.

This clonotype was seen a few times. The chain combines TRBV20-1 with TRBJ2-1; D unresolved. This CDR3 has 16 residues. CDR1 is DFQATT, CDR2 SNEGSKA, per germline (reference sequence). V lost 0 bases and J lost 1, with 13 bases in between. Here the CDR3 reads CSAREFPPASYNEQFF. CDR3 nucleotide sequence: TGCAGTGCTAGAGAATTCCCGCCCGCTTCCTACAATGAGCAGTTCTTC.

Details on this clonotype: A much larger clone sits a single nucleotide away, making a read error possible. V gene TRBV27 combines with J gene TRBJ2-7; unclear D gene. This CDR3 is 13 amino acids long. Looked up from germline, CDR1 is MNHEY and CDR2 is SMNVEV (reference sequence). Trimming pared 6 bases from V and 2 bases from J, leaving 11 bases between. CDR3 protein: CASSAGVAYEQYF. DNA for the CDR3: TGTGCCAGCAGCGCCGGTGTAGCCTACGAGCAGTACTTC.

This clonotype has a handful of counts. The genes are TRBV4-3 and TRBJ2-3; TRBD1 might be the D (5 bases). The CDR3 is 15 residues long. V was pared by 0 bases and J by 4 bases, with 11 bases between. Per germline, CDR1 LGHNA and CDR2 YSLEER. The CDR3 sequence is CASSQDLGASDTQYF. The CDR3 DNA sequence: TGCGCCAGCAGCCAAGATTTAGGGGCCTCAGATACGCAGTATTTT.

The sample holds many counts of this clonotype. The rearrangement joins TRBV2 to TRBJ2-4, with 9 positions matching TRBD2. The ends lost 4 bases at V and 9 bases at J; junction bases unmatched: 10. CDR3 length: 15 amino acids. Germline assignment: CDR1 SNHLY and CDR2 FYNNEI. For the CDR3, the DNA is TGTGCCAGCAGTGGGGCGGGGGGGATAAGGGGCATTCAGTACTTC. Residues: CASSGAGGIRGIQYF.

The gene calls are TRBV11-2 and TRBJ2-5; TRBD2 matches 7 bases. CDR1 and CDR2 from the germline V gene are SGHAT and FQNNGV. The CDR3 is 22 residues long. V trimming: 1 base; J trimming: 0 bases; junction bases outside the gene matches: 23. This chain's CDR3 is CASSLGGGSGMMRSFHQETQYF. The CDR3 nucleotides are TGTGCCAGCAGCTTAGGGGGAGGGAGCGGGATGATGAGGAGTTTCCACCAAGAGACCCAGTACTTC.

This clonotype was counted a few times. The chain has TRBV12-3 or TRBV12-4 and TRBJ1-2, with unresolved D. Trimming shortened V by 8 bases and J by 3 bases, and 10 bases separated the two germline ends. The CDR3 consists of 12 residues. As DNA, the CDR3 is TGTGCCAGCCCGAGGGTTCACTATGGCTACACCTTC. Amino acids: CASPRVHYGYTF.

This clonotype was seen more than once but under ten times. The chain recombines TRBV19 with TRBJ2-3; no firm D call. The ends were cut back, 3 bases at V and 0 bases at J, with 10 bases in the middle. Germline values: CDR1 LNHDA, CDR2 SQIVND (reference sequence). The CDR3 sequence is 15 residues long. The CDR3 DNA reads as TGTGCCAGTAGTATGGCCGGCCCTAGCACAGATACGCAGTATTTT. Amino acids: CASSMAGPSTDTQYF.

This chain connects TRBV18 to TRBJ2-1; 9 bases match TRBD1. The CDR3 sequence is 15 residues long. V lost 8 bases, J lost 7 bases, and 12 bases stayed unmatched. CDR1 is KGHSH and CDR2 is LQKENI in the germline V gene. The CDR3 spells CASPADRGALNEQFF. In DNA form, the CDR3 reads TGTGCCAGCCCCGCAGACAGGGGGGCTCTGAATGAGCAGTTCTTC.

The CDR3: CASSWGTSDSYEQYF. The CDR3 DNA is TGCGCCAGCAGCTGGGGGACTAGCGATTCATACGAGCAGTACTTC. The chain links TRBV5-1 to TRBJ2-7; TRBD2 matches 10 bases. This CDR3 is 15 amino acids long. The germline V gene encodes CDR1 SGHRS and CDR2 YFSETQ. The V segment lost 3 bases and the J segment 4 bases; nucleotides outside the gene matches: 7. Based on the CDR3 plus reference TRBV5-1 and TRBJ2-7, the full variable domain is KAGVTQTPRYLIKTRGQQVTLSCSPISGHRSVSWYQQTPGQGLQFLFEYFSETQRNKGNFPGRFSGRQFSNSRSEMNVSTLELGDSALYLCASSWGTSDSYEQYFGPGTRLTVT.

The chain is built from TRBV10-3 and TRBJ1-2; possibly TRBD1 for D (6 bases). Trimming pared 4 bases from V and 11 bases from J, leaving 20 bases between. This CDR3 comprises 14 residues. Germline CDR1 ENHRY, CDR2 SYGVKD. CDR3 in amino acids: CAISGDRRTAGYTF. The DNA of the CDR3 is TGTGCCATCAGTGGAGACAGGCGGACAGCCGGGTACACCTTC.

CDR3: CASSSRSDTGELFF. The CDR3 DNA reads TGTGCCAGCAGCTCCCGTTCCGACACCGGGGAGCTGTTTTTT. The rearrangement links TRBV7-3 to TRBJ2-2; D not certain. Trimming cost V 4 bases and J 3 bases, with 9 bases left between them. CDR1 and CDR2 (germline): SGHTA, FQGTGA. The CDR3 length is 14 residues. The full variable domain, completed using reference TRBV7-3 and TRBJ2-2, is GAGVSQTPSNKVTEKGKYVELRCDPISGHTALYWYRQSLGQGPEFLIYFQGTGAADDSGLPNDRFFAVRPEGSVSTLKIQRTERGDSAVYLCASSSRSDTGELFFGEGSRLTVL.

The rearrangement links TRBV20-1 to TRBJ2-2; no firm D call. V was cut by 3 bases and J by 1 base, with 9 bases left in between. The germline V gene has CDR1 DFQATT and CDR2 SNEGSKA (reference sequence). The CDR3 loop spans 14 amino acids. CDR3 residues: CSARTARNTGELFF. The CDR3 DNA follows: TGCAGTGCTAGGACCGCGAGGAACACCGGGGAGCTGTTTTTT.

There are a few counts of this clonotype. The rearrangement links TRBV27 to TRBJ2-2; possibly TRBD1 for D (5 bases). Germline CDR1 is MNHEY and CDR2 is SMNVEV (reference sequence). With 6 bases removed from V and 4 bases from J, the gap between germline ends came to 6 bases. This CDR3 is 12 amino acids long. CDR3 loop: CASRTVTGELFF. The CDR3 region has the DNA TGTGCCAGCAGGACAGTCACCGGGGAGCTGTTTTTT.

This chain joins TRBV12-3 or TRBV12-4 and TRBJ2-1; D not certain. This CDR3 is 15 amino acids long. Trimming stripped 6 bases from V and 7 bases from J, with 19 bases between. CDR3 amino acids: CASSPLQGGKNEQFF. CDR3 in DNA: TGTGCCAGCAGCCCGTTGCAAGGCGGAAAGAATGAGCAGTTCTTC.

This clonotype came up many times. In DNA, the CDR3 is TGTGCCAGCAGTTTAACGCGGCAAGAGACCCAGTACTTC. It codes for CASSLTRQETQYF. The rearrangement links TRBV12-3 or TRBV12-4 to TRBJ2-5; D gene unclear. The CDR3 spans 13 residues. V was shortened by 2 bases and J by 2 bases, with 6 bases between the two germline ends.